A single sample gave rise to the 20 T cell receptor beta chains below, sequenced in a study of control samples from healthy donors and cancer patients. Sequenced by immunoSEQ multiplex PCR; TCRdb stores in-frame clones only, minus some. The table lists around 170,000 clones, approximately 94% of them singletons, with around 1.4% in the top ten. Sequencing input: blood. Source of these receptors: a young man in good health.

This chain joins TRBV5-4 and TRBJ2-4, with D possibly being TRBD1 (5 bases). This CDR3 spans 16 amino acids. Germline CDR1 SGHNT, CDR2 YYREEE (reference sequence). V gave up 2 bases and J gave up 1 base, with 13 bases separating them. The CDR3 spells CASSFGQGRAKNIQYF. The CDR3 coding sequence is TGTGCCAGCAGCTTCGGGCAGGGTAGGGCCAAAAACATTCAGTACTTC.

The rearrangement uses TRBV27 and TRBJ1-1; TRBD1 aligns across 10 bases. V gave up 6 bases and J gave up 3 bases; unmatched junction bases: 7. The CDR3 has 15 residues. Germline CDR1 is MNHEY and CDR2 is SMNVEV (reference sequence). The CDR3 sequence is CASRGQGNWDTEAFF. For the CDR3, the DNA is TGTGCCAGCAGGGGACAGGGGAATTGGGACACTGAAGCTTTCTTT.

The chain carries TRBV6-4 and TRBJ2-1, with TRBD1 matching over 7 bases. Germline V gene data show CDR1 as MRHNA and CDR2 as SNTAGT. V was clipped by 9 bases and J by 11 bases; unmatched bases: 7. The CDR3 is 11 amino acids. The CDR3 DNA follows: TGTGCCAGGAACAGGGGTCAGAAGCAGTTCTTC. Its translation: CARNRGQKQFF.

The V call is TRBV27, the J call TRBJ2-7; 7 nucleotides agree with TRBD1. The CDR3 totals 14 residues. Trimming cost V 4 bases and J 8 bases; bases outside gene matches: 11. From germline, CDR1 is MNHEY and CDR2 SMNVEV (reference sequence). CDR3 coding DNA: TGTGCCAGCAGTTGGAAGGGACAGAGACCCCAGCAGTACTTC. Encoded protein: CASSWKGQRPQQYF.

The J gene is TRBJ2-1, the V gene TRBV9, with 7 nucleotides matching TRBD2. This CDR3 comprises 15 residues. Germline loops: CDR1 SGDLS, CDR2 YYNGEE. V shed 3 bases, J shed 6 bases, and the junction held 9 bases outside the gene matches. CDR3 sequence reads: CASSANLGGTNEQFF. CDR3 in DNA: TGTGCCAGCAGCGCCAACCTCGGGGGGACCAATGAGCAGTTCTTC. The whole variable domain, remainder taken from reference TRBV9 and TRBJ2-1, is DSGVTQTPKHLITATGQRVTLRCSPRSGDLSVYWYQQSLDQGLQFLIQYYNGEERAKGNILERFSAQQFPDLHSELNLSSLELGDSALYFCASSANLGGTNEQFFGPGTRLTVL.

For the CDR3, the DNA is TGTGCCAGTAGTATCTCCGGTTCCAGCTCCTACGAGCAGTACTTC. This encodes CASSISGSSSYEQYF. The genes are TRBV19 and TRBJ2-7; D gene ambiguous. Trimming took off 3 bases at V and 0 bases at J, with 12 bases between the two ends. There are 15 residues in the CDR3. Germline V gene lookup returns CDR1 LNHDA and CDR2 SQIVND (reference sequence).

J is TRBJ2-1 and V is TRBV10-2; perhaps TRBD1 as D (5 bases). The V end lost 1 base, the J end lost 2 bases, and 15 bases lay between the germline ends. CDR1 is WSHSY, CDR2 SAAADI, per germline. This CDR3 contains 17 residues. In DNA form, the CDR3 reads TGCGCCAGCAGTGAGTTTCGAGCGACAGTTCCCTACAATGAGCAGTTCTTC. It translates to CASSEFRATVPYNEQFF.

This rearrangement joins TRBV5-8 to TRBJ2-7; TRBD1 is a possible D gene (5 bases). The CDR3 is 13 amino acids. The V and J ends lost 1 base and 3 bases respectively, with 8 bases between them. From germline, CDR1 is SGHTS and CDR2 YDEGEE. The CDR3: CASSLTGIYEQYF. The CDR3, as DNA: TGTGCCAGCAGCTTGACAGGCATCTACGAGCAGTACTTC.

The genes are TRBV6-5 and TRBJ1-5; D gene unclear. This CDR3 has 15 amino acids. Germline CDR1 is MNHEY and CDR2 is SVGAGI. V lost 2 bases and J 0 bases, leaving 8 bases between the germline ends. CDR3 sequence reads: CASSYGPHSNQPQHF. CDR3 DNA sequence: TGTGCCAGCAGTTACGGTCCCCATAGCAATCAGCCCCAGCATTTT.

The chain carries TRBV4-3 and TRBJ1-5; 7 bases match TRBD1. From germline, CDR1 is LGHNA and CDR2 YSLEER. This CDR3 comprises 16 residues. V dropped 1 base and J dropped 5; count of bases not matched to a gene: 8. Here the CDR3 reads CASSQALGQAHQPQHF. For the CDR3, the DNA is TGCGCCAGCAGCCAAGCACTAGGACAGGCCCATCAGCCCCAGCATTTT.

In its sample, this clone was seen a few times. The V gene is TRBV29-1, the J gene TRBJ2-5; 8 bases align to TRBD2. The V gene end was trimmed by 4 bases and the J gene end by 5 bases; junction bases not matched to a gene: 6. The CDR3 spans 13 residues. Germline assignment: CDR1 SQVTM and CDR2 ANQGSEA. DNA of the CDR3: TGCAGCGTTGGTTGGACTAGCAGGGAGACCCAGTACTTC. It codes for CSVGWTSRETQYF.

The rearrangement joins TRBV6-5 to TRBJ1-2, with TRBD1 as a possible D gene (5 bases). This CDR3 is 12 amino acids long. Germline CDR1 is MNHEY and CDR2 is SVGAGI. V lost 5 bases, J lost 2 bases, and 6 bases lay in between. The CDR3 region has the DNA TGTGCCAGCAGTCCAGGGAACTATGGCTACACCTTC. The encoded protein is CASSPGNYGYTF.

The genes are TRBV6-6 and TRBJ2-7; 7 bases line up with TRBD1. Germline CDR1 and CDR2: MNHNY and SVGAGI (reference sequence). This CDR3 has 16 residues. Trimming took 6 bases from V and 4 from J; bases not matched to a gene: 15. The CDR3 coding sequence is TGTGCCAGCAGCAAGACGAACAGGGGCGCGCGGTACGAGCAGTACTTC. The encoded protein is CASSKTNRGARYEQYF.

V and J are TRBV27 and TRBJ2-4, with a weak D call TRBD2 (5 bases). The CDR3 consists of 18 residues. Trimming removed 0 bases from V and 7 bases from J, with 22 bases in between. The germline gives CDR1 MNHEY, CDR2 SMNVEV (reference sequence). Here the CDR3 DNA reads TGTGCCAGCAGTTTATCGCCCCCCCCCAGCGGCCTTTCTAACATTCAGTACTTC. It encodes CASSLSPPPSGLSNIQYF.

The chain couples TRBV7-2 to TRBJ1-2; no reliable D call. The CDR3 has 12 residues. Germline V gene data show CDR1 as SGHTA and CDR2 as FQGNSA. V dropped 5 bases and J dropped 5 bases, with 9 bases sitting between them. The chain's CDR3 is CASSPTRYGYTF. The CDR3, as DNA: TGTGCCAGCAGCCCGACTCGTTATGGCTACACCTTC.

The rearrangement joins TRBV5-4 to TRBJ1-1; D remains unclear. CDR1 is SGHNT, CDR2 YYREEE, per germline (reference sequence). V was pared by 4 bases and J by 8 bases, with 15 bases between. The CDR3 is made up of 13 amino acids. The CDR3 coding sequence is TGTGCCAGCAGCCAAGACATGTCGTGGGAAGCTTTCTTT. It is translated as CASSQDMSWEAFF.

The V and J genes are TRBV19 and TRBJ2-5, with 8 bases matching TRBD2. V trimming: 1 base; J trimming: 5 bases; junction bases outside the gene matches: 3. This CDR3 is 14 amino acids long. Looked up from germline, CDR1 is LNHDA and CDR2 is SQIVND (reference sequence). The CDR3 here is CASSIGTSRETQYF. The CDR3 DNA reads TGTGCCAGTAGTATAGGGACTAGCAGGGAGACCCAGTACTTC.

The chain links TRBV5-4 to TRBJ1-4, with 7 positions matching TRBD1. CDR3 length: 15 amino acids. Looked up from germline, CDR1 is SGHNT and CDR2 is YYREEE (reference sequence). Unmatched junction bases numbered 2, after V lost 3 bases and J lost 0 bases. The CDR3 nucleotides are TGTGCCAGCAGCTCAGGGACAGCAACTAATGAAAAACTGTTTTTT. Translation gives CASSSGTATNEKLFF. The full variable domain, with the rest looked up from reference TRBV5-4 and TRBJ1-4, is ETGVTQSPTHLIKTRGQQVTLRCSSQSGHNTVSWYQQALGQGPQFIFQYYREEENGRGNFPPRFSGLQFPNYSSELNVNALELDDSALYLCASSSGTATNEKLFFGSGTQLSVL.

The chain employs TRBV19 and TRBJ1-5; TRBD1 matches at 8 bases. CDR3 length: 14 amino acids. Germline CDR1 is LNHDA and CDR2 is SQIVND (reference sequence). Trimming cost V 1 base and J 10 bases; bases outside gene matches: 6. The CDR3 here is CASSIVTGDFPQHF. The CDR3 DNA is TGTGCCAGTAGTATAGTGACAGGGGATTTTCCCCAGCATTTT.

The gene calls are TRBV6-6 and TRBJ2-7, with D maybe TRBD1 (5 bases). The ends were cut back, 0 bases at V and 4 bases at J, with 10 bases in the middle. The CDR3 contains 14 residues. In germline, CDR1 is MNHNY, CDR2 SVGAGI (reference sequence). The CDR3 here is CASSYSLQGYEQYF. The CDR3 DNA is TGTGCCAGCAGTTACTCTCTCCAGGGATACGAGCAGTACTTC.